The following is a T cell receptor beta chain sequence with its context. This sample stems from a study of blood T cell repertoires in COVID-19. The V and J ends lost 4 bases and 9 bases respectively, with 16 bases between them. Germline CDR1 MGHRA, CDR2 YSYEKL. This CDR3 contains 14 residues. TCRdb's copy holds only in-frame clones and misses some; the assay was immunoSEQ multiplex PCR. This sample has 300,000 or so clones, with 85% to 90% found just once. This rearrangement joins TRBV4-1 to TRBJ1-5; TRBD1 might be the D (5 bases). The clonotype originates from a middle-aged woman with acute or convalescent COVID-19. Sequencing input: peripheral blood. The CDR3 DNA follows: TGCGCCAGCAGCCCCACACAGGTTTCACGGCCCCAGCATTTT. Translating it yields CASSPTQVSRPQHF.